These 27 T cell receptor beta chains came from one sample sequenced in a study of blood T cell repertoires in COVID-19. Here immunoSEQ multiplex PCR was the method, and the copy in TCRdb shows in-frame clones only, minus some. The data show fewer than 400,000 clones, approximately 81% seen once. Sequenced input: PBMCs or T cells enriched from blood (not recorded which). The source of these receptors is a woman aged 25 to 39 who had been exposed to COVID-19.

The chain is built from TRBV6-1 and TRBJ1-5; TRBD1 matches 8 bases. The ends lost 3 bases at V and 7 bases at J; junction bases unmatched: 5. The CDR3 loop spans 14 amino acids. The germline gives CDR1 MNHNS, CDR2 SASEGT. The CDR3 is CASSDRGRKQPQHF. The CDR3 region has the DNA TGTGCCAGCAGTGACAGGGGGCGAAAGCAGCCCCAGCATTTT.

The V call is TRBV5-6, the J call TRBJ1-1; 8 bases map to TRBD1. After removal of 2 bases from V and 0 bases from J, the junction contained 3 bases not matched to a gene. This CDR3 comprises 15 residues. Germline values: CDR1 SGHDT, CDR2 YYEEEE. CDR3 region: CASSLYRGMNTEAFF. CDR3 DNA: TGTGCCAGCAGCTTATACAGGGGGATGAACACTGAAGCTTTCTTT.

V is TRBV12-3 or TRBV12-4 and J is TRBJ2-5; no definite D call. This CDR3 spans 13 amino acids. V lost 8 bases, J lost 5 bases, and 15 bases lay in between. In DNA, the CDR3 is TGTGCCAGCCGCAGCTCGGGTTACGAGACCCAGTACTTC. Protein product: CASRSSGYETQYF.

V gene TRBV5-1 combines with J gene TRBJ1-1; 7 bases map to TRBD1. This CDR3 is built from 15 residues. Germline V gives CDR1 SGHRS, CDR2 YFSETQ. The J segment lost 5 bases and the V segment lost 0 bases, leaving 7 bases of the junction unmatched. In nucleotides, the CDR3 is TGCGCCAGCAGCTTGGAGGCAGGGGGAAGGACTGAAGCTTTCTTT. Its protein product is CASSLEAGGRTEAFF.

The chain uses TRBV19 and TRBJ1-5; 10 positions match TRBD1. CDR3 length equals 15 residues. Losses at the gene ends were 6 bases for V and 2 bases for J; bases not matched to a gene: 4. Germline V gene data show CDR1 as LNHDA and CDR2 as SQIVND (reference sequence). The CDR3 DNA reads as TGTGCCAGTAGCTCCGGGACAGGGGGCAATCAGCCCCAGCATTTT. Translation gives CASSSGTGGNQPQHF.

This clone has only a few counts. This chain joins TRBV9 and TRBJ1-3; D remains ambiguous. Germline lookup yields CDR1 SGDLS and CDR2 YYNGEE. Trimming took 1 base from V and 0 from J, leaving 11 bases between them. This CDR3 is built from 16 residues. The CDR3 sequence: CASSVKVGSSGNTIYF. The CDR3 region has the DNA TGTGCCAGCAGCGTAAAGGTGGGGAGCTCTGGAAACACCATATATTTT. Complete variable domain (other parts from reference TRBV9 and TRBJ1-3): DSGVTQTPKHLITATGQRVTLRCSPRSGDLSVYWYQQSLDQGLQFLIQYYNGEERAKGNILERFSAQQFPDLHSELNLSSLELGDSALYFCASSVKVGSSGNTIYFGEGSWLTVV.

This sequence joins TRBV15 and TRBJ2-7; D might be TRBD1 (5 bases). With 2 bases removed from V and 2 bases from J, the gap between germline ends came to 10 bases. CDR3 length equals 14 residues. Germline lookup yields CDR1 LNHNV and CDR2 YYDKDF (reference sequence). The CDR3 region is CATSRRTGPYEQYF. The CDR3 coding sequence is TGTGCCACCAGCAGAAGAACAGGACCCTACGAGCAGTACTTC.

This clone was picked up many times. The chain employs TRBV5-6 and TRBJ1-2; 8 bases align to TRBD1. The trim removed 5 bases at V and 3 bases at J, leaving 3 bases unmatched. Germline CDR1 reads SGHDT; CDR2 reads YYEEEE. There are 13 residues in the CDR3. CDR3 DNA sequence: TGTGCCAGCAGGGAGACAGGGGACTATGGCTACACCTTC. It codes for CASRETGDYGYTF. Combining the CDR3 with reference TRBV5-6 and TRBJ1-2 gives the whole variable domain DAGVTQSPTHLIKTRGQQVTLRCSPKSGHDTVSWYQQALGQGPQFIFQYYEEEERQRGNFPDRFSGHQFPNYSSELNVNALLLGDSALYLCASRETGDYGYTFGSGTRLTVV.

This clone turned up a few times. In DNA, the CDR3 is TGTGCCAGCAGCCTTAGCGGACATTACACAGATACGCAGTATTTT. It encodes CASSLSGHYTDTQYF. The J gene is TRBJ2-3, the V gene TRBV7-6; D perhaps matches TRBD2 (6 bases). Germline CDR1 and CDR2: SGHVS and FNYEAQ. V was trimmed by 5 bases and J by 2 bases, leaving 14 bases between them. The CDR3 is 15 amino acids.

This chain connects TRBV30 to TRBJ1-4; the match to TRBD1 covers 10 bases. This CDR3 region has 13 residues. With V trimmed by 8 bases and J by 6 bases, 6 bases remained unmatched. CDR1 GTSNPN and CDR2 SVGIG come from the germline V gene (reference sequence). CDR3 protein: CARRGQGHEKLFF. The CDR3 nucleotides are TGTGCCCGACGGGGACAGGGGCATGAAAAACTGTTTTTT.

The V and J genes are TRBV18 and TRBJ1-2, with D tentatively TRBD1 (5 bases). Germline V gives CDR1 KGHSH, CDR2 LQKENI. The V and J ends lost 6 bases and 8 bases respectively, with 16 bases between them. CDR3 length: 13 residues. The chain's CDR3 is CASSRPQGRGYTF. The CDR3 DNA is TGTGCCAGCTCGCGACCTCAGGGTAGGGGCTACACCTTC.

The chain recombines TRBV6-5 with TRBJ2-4, with 7 bases matching TRBD2. Per germline, CDR1 MNHEY and CDR2 SVGAGI. This CDR3 region has 15 residues. After removal of 7 bases from V and 0 bases from J, the junction contained 6 bases not matched to a gene. The CDR3 bases are TGTGCCAGCAAGCCTAGCGGAGGAGCCAAAAACATTCAGTACTTC. It is translated as CASKPSGGAKNIQYF.

A few counts support this clone. The chain is built from TRBV6-5 and TRBJ2-7; 13 nucleotides line up with TRBD2. CDR3 size: 13 residues. V lost 7 bases and J lost 4; bases outside the gene matches: 1. Germline V CDR1 and CDR2: MNHEY, SVGAGI. As DNA, the CDR3 is TGTGCCAGCAAGACTAGCGGGAGGTACGAGCAGTACTTC. Its protein product is CASKTSGRYEQYF.

The CDR3, as DNA: TGTGCCAGCAGCTTGACTAGCACAGATACGCAGTATTTT. Its protein product is CASSLTSTDTQYF. The chain employs TRBV5-4 and TRBJ2-3, with no clear D. This CDR3 has 13 amino acids. V lost 1 base, J lost 0 bases, and 3 bases lay in between. The germline CDR1 and CDR2 sequences are SGHNT and YYREEE (reference sequence).

The table lists this clone with a count of one. At the DNA level, this CDR3 is encoded by other sequences in the same sample as well. This chain joins TRBV6-5 and TRBJ1-1; 8 bases are a match to TRBD1. The CDR3 extends over 13 amino acids. Per the germline V gene, CDR1 is MNHEY and CDR2 is SVGAGI. With V trimmed by 6 bases and J by 5 bases, 5 bases remained unmatched. The CDR3 bases are TGTGCCAGCAGGGCAGGGGGCGGGACTGAAGCTTTCTTT. Its translation: CASRAGGGTEAFF.

This sequence joins TRBV5-1 and TRBJ2-7; maybe TRBD2 (6 bases). V was shortened by 0 bases and J by 2 bases, with 15 bases between the two germline ends. The CDR3 covers 16 residues. Per the germline V gene, CDR1 is SGHRS and CDR2 is YFSETQ. DNA for the CDR3: TGCGCCAGCAGCTTGGACGCGACTAGTGCTCCCTACGAGCAGTACTTC. It yields the protein CASSLDATSAPYEQYF.

The rearrangement joins TRBV7-2 to TRBJ1-1, with 7 bases identical to TRBD1. Germline-derived CDR1 and CDR2 are SGHTA and FQGNSA. J was trimmed by 5 bases and V by 3 bases; bases with no gene match: 9. The CDR3 is 15 amino acids. CDR3: CASSFPQGLSTEAFF. CDR3 sequence (DNA): TGTGCCAGCAGCTTTCCACAGGGGTTGAGTACTGAAGCTTTCTTT.

The genes are TRBV2 and TRBJ2-3, with D possibly TRBD2 on 5 matching bases. Trimming took off 5 bases at V and 1 base at J, with 13 bases between the two ends. The CDR3 totals 15 residues. Germline loops: CDR1 SNHLY, CDR2 FYNNEI. The CDR3: CASSPDSRGTDTQYF. The CDR3 DNA sequence: TGTGCCAGCAGTCCGGACTCCCGAGGCACAGATACGCAGTATTTT.

The V and J genes are TRBV6-5 and TRBJ1-5, with D perhaps matching TRBD1 (5 bases). Germline assignment: CDR1 MNHEY and CDR2 SVGAGI. CDR3 length: 15 amino acids. Trimming stripped 7 bases from V and 0 bases from J, with 13 bases between. CDR3 nucleotides: TGTGCCAGCACCTTTGACAGAAATAGCAATCAGCCCCAGCATTTT. It codes for CASTFDRNSNQPQHF.

The chain is built from TRBV18 and TRBJ2-2; TRBD1 aligns across 8 bases. The germline V gene encodes CDR1 KGHSH and CDR2 LQKENI. The CDR3 runs 17 residues. V lost 7 bases to trimming and J lost 4 bases; unmatched junction nucleotides: 14. CDR3 in DNA: TGTGCCAGCTTAGGCACCCGGACAGGGTCGGGCACCGGGGAGCTGTTTTTT. Amino acids: CASLGTRTGSGTGELFF.

The rearrangement joins TRBV4-3 to TRBJ2-5; 10 bases agree with TRBD2. This CDR3 is built from 15 residues. J gave up 2 bases and V 3 bases, and 3 bases lay outside the gene matches. Germline V CDR1 and CDR2: LGHNA, YSLEER. In DNA, the CDR3 is TGCGCCAGCAGCCAGGAGCGGGGGGGTCAAGAGACCCAGTACTTC. It codes for CASSQERGGQETQYF.

The gene calls are TRBV14 and TRBJ1-1; 7 nucleotides line up with TRBD1. The CDR3 consists of 15 residues. From germline, CDR1 is SGHDN and CDR2 FVKESK. The V gene end was trimmed by 1 base and the J gene end by 0 bases; junction bases not matched to a gene: 2. The CDR3 here is CASSQGGQLNTEAFF. CDR3 DNA sequence: TGTGCCAGCAGCCAAGGGGGACAGTTGAACACTGAAGCTTTCTTT. The full variable domain, in which reference TRBV14 and TRBJ1-1 provide the parts outside the CDR3, is EAGVTQFPSHSVIEKGQTVTLRCDPISGHDNLYWYRRVMGKEIKFLLHFVKESKQDESGMPNNRFLAERTGGTYSTLKVQPAELEDSGVYFCASSQGGQLNTEAFFGQGTRLTVV.

The chain uses TRBV28 and TRBJ1-2; 10 bases map to TRBD1. Germline-derived CDR1 and CDR2 are MDHEN and SYDVKM. The CDR3 has 17 amino acids. The trim removed 5 bases at V and 3 bases at J, leaving 12 bases unmatched. In nucleotides, the CDR3 is TGTGCCAGCAGTCCTGGACAGGGGGTTATTCTGTACTATGGCTACACCTTC. Translated: CASSPGQGVILYYGYTF.

For the CDR3, the DNA is TGTGCCAGCAACTCCGGGACATCCCTCACCGAGACCCAGTACTTC. This gives the protein CASNSGTSLTETQYF. The rearrangement uses TRBV9 and TRBJ2-5; D may be TRBD1 (6 bases). V shed 6 bases and J shed 5 bases, with 20 bases lying between them. This CDR3 contains 15 residues. The germline V gene encodes CDR1 SGDLS and CDR2 YYNGEE.

This rearrangement joins TRBV7-9 to TRBJ1-2, with 9 bases lining up with TRBD1. Germline CDR1 and CDR2: SEHNR and FQNEAQ (reference sequence). This CDR3 comprises 15 residues. V lost 3 bases, J lost 4 bases, and 6 bases stayed unmatched. The CDR3 loop is CASSFGTGQTYGYTF. The CDR3 nucleotides read TGTGCCAGCAGCTTCGGGACAGGGCAAACCTATGGCTACACCTTC.

The V call is TRBV27, the J call TRBJ1-6; TRBD1 is a possible D gene (5 bases). CDR1 MNHEY and CDR2 SMNVEV come from the germline V gene (reference sequence). CDR3 length: 15 amino acids. The V end lost 4 bases, the J end lost 7 bases, and 14 bases lay between the germline ends. The CDR3 here is CASSSFDSTNSPLHF. Here the CDR3 DNA reads TGTGCCAGCAGTTCCTTCGACAGTACAAATTCACCCCTCCACTTT.

V is TRBV20-1 and J is TRBJ1-4; possible D gene TRBD1, 6 bases. The CDR3 length is 14 residues. Germline assignment: CDR1 DFQATT and CDR2 SNEGSKA (reference sequence). The V and J ends lost 3 bases and 6 bases respectively, with 14 bases between them. In DNA, the CDR3 is TGCAGTGCTAGTAAGATAGGGGGAGATGAAAAACTGTTTTTT. Translated: CSASKIGGDEKLFF.